One and the same sample provided the 6 T cell receptor beta chains below, sequenced in a study of T cells in women clearing cervical HPV infection (dated by TCRdb to the late 2010s). Libraries were made using the immunoSEQ multiplex PCR assay. The immuneACCESS repertoire file appears here via TCRdb, limited to in-frame rearrangements. These files lack a portion of the clones; in checked studies, under half of the deficit traces to unresolved V genes, and the cause of the others is not known. Per the sample table, the count is fewer than 30,000 clones. 17% of the sample rests with the top ten. Sequencing was carried out using blood buffy coat. Receptors originate from a woman between 18 and 70 years old with a cervical HPV16 infection that either progressed to CIN3+ or cleared (not recorded which).

Regarding this clone: The CDR3 extends 3 residues past the end of the read, so its final part is completed from the germline J gene. The chain is built from TRBV5-1 and TRBJ2-7, with 8 bases that match TRBD2. CDR3 length: 15 amino acids. The junction had 7 bases not matched to a gene; V was cut back by 4 bases and J by 1 base. CDR1 is SGHRS and CDR2 is YFSETQ in the germline V gene. CDR3 amino acids: CASSHGTSTSYEQYF. The DNA read from the CDR3 is TGCGCCAGCAGCCATGGGACTAGTACATCCTACGAG.

A note on this clone: The read is 3 residues too short to cover the CDR3 end, so that end is filled in from the germline J gene. The chain joins TRBV5-1 to TRBJ2-3; either TRBD1 or TRBD2 may fit D (5 bases each). This CDR3 region has 14 residues. CDR1 and CDR2 from the germline V gene are SGHRS and YFSETQ. CDR3 bases read: TGCGCCAGCAGCTTGGCAGGCCGAGGGGAGACG. Protein sequence: CASSLAGRGET. Given in full, the CDR3 is CASSLAGRGETQYF.

With respect to this clone: The read ends 3 residues early relative to the CDR3; the germline J gene fills the gap. V is TRBV7-8 and J is TRBJ2-2; 11 positions agree with TRBD2. In germline, CDR1 is SGHVS, CDR2 FQNEAQ. Trimming cost V 6 bases and J 6 bases; bases outside gene matches: 3. The CDR3 consists of 14 residues. The CDR3 protein is CASRLAGESGELFF. Partial CDR3 DNA: TGTGCCAGCAGACTAGCGGGAGAGTCCGGGGAG.

CDR3 bases read: TGCAGTCCATCTCAGGCTCGCGGC. Translated: CSPSQARG. The full CDR3 protein reads CSPSQARGYTF. This chain links TRBV20-1 with TRBJ1-2, with D unresolved. The read ends 3 residues early relative to the CDR3; the germline J gene fills the gap. This CDR3 is 11 amino acids long. The V gene's germline CDR1 is DFQATT and CDR2 SNEGSKA (reference sequence).

On this clone: The read gets to within 3 residues of the CDR3 end, and the germline J gene fills in the rest. The chain is built from TRBV7-2 and TRBJ1-5, with D maybe TRBD1 (5 bases). The CDR3 is 14 residues long. Trimming shortened V by 1 base and J by 5 bases, and 9 bases separated the two germline ends. Looked up from germline, CDR1 is SGHTA and CDR2 is FQGNSA. Here the CDR3 reads CASSLGGEYQPQHF. CDR3 DNA, as far as it was read: TGTGCCAGCAGCTTAGGAGGGGAATATCAGCCC.

Concerning this clone itself: The sequenced fragment ends 3 residues before the CDR3 boundary, so the rest is inferred from the germline J gene. The chain uses TRBV7-3 and TRBJ2-7; TRBD2 matches 9 bases. The germline V gene encodes CDR1 SGHTA and CDR2 FQGTGA. V was pared by 0 bases and J by 2 bases, with 2 bases of the junction left unmatched. The CDR3 length is 15 residues. CDR3 bases read: TGTGCCAGCAGCTTAACGAGCGGGGGGACCTACGAG. Translated: CASSLTSGGTYE. The entire CDR3 protein reads CASSLTSGGTYEQYF.